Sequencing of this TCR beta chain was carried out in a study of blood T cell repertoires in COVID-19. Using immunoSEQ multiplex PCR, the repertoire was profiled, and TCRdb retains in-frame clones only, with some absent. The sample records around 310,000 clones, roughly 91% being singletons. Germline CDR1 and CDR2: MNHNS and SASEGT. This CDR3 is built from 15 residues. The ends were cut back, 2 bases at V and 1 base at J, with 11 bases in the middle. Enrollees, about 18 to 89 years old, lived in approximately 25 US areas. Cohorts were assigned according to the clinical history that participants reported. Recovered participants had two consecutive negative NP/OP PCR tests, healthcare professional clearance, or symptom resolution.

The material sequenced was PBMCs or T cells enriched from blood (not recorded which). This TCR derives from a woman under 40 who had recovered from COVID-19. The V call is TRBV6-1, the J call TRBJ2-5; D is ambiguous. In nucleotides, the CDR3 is TGTGCCAGCAGTGAAAGTGAAACAGCCCAAGAGACCCAGTACTTC. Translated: CASSESETAQETQYF.